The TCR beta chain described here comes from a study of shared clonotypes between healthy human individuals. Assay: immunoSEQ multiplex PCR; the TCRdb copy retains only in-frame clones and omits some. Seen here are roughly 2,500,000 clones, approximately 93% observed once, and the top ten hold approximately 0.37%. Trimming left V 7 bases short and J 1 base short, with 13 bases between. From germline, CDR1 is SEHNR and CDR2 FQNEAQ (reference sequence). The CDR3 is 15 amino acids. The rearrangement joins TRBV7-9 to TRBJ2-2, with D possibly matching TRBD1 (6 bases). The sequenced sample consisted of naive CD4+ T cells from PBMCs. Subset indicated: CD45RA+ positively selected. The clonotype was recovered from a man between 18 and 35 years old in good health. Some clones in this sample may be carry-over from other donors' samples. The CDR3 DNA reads TGTGCCAGCAAGTCTCGGGGACAGAACACCGGGGAGCTGTTTTTT. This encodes CASKSRGQNTGELFF.